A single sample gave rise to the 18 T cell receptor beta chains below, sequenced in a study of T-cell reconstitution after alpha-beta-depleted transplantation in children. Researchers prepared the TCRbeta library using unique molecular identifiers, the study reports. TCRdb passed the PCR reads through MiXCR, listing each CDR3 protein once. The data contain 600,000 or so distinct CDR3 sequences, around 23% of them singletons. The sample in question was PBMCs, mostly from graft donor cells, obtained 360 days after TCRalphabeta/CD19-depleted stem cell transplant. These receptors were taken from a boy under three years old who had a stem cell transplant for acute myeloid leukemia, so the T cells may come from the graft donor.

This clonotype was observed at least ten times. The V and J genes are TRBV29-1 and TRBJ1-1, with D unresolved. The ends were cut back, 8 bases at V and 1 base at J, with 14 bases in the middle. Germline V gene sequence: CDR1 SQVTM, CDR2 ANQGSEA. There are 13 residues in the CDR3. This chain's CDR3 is CSFMGLGNTEAFF. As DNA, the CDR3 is TGCAGCTTCATGGGGTTGGGGAACACTGAAGCTTTCTTT. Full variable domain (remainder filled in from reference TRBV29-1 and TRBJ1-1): SAVISQKPSRDICQRGTSLTIQCQVDSQVTMMFWYRQQPGQSLTLIATANQGSEATYESGFVIDKFPISRPNLTFSTLTVSNMSPEDSSIYLCSFMGLGNTEAFFGQGTRLTVV.

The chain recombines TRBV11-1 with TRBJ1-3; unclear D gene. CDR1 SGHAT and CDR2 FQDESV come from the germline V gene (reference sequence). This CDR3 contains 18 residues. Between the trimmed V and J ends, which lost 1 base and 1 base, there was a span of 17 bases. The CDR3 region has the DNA TGTGCCAGCAGCTTAGTCAACGGTTCGCGGGTTTCTGGAAACACCATATATTTT. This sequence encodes CASSLVNGSRVSGNTIYF. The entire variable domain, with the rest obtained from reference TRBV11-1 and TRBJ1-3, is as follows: EAEVAQSPRYKITEKSQAVAFWCDPISGHATLYWYRQILGQGPELLVQFQDESVVDDSQLPKDRFSAERLKGVDSTLKIQPAELGDSAMYLCASSLVNGSRVSGNTIYFGEGSWLTVV.

The CDR3 nucleotides are TGTGCCAGCCGTCGACAGGGCATTAGGGAGACCCAGTACTTC. It translates to CASRRQGIRETQYF. This sequence joins TRBV12-3 or TRBV12-4 and TRBJ2-5; TRBD1 matches 7 bases. The CDR3 loop spans 14 amino acids. Losses at the gene ends were 8 bases for V and 5 bases for J; bases not matched to a gene: 11.

CDR3 sequence (DNA): TGTGCCAGTAGCCCGTATATGGGTTACCGGAGGGAGCAGTACTTC. Translation gives CASSPYMGYRREQYF. The chain carries TRBV19 and TRBJ2-7, with D maybe TRBD2 (5 bases). The germline V gene encodes CDR1 LNHDA and CDR2 SQIVND (reference sequence). The CDR3 is made up of 15 amino acids. Trimming took off 6 bases at V and 7 bases at J, with 22 bases between the two ends.

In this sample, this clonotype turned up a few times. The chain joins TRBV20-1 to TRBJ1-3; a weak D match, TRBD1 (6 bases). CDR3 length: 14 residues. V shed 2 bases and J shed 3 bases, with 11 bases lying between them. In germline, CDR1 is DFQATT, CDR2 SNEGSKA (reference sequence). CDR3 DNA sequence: TGCAGTGCTAGAAGGGACATCCATGGAAACACCATATATTTT. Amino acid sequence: CSARRDIHGNTIYF.

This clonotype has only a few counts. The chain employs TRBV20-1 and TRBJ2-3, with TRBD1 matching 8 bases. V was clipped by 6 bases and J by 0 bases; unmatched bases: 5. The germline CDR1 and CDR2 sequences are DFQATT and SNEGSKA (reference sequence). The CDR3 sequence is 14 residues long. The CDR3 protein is CSADRASSTDTQYF. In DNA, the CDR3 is TGCAGTGCGGACAGGGCCTCTAGCACAGATACGCAGTATTTT.

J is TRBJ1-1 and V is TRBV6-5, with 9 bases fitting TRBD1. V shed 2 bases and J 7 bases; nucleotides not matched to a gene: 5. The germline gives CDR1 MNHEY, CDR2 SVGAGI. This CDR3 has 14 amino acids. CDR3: CASSYRTGEGEAFF. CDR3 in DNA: TGTGCCAGCAGTTACAGGACAGGGGAGGGTGAAGCTTTCTTT.

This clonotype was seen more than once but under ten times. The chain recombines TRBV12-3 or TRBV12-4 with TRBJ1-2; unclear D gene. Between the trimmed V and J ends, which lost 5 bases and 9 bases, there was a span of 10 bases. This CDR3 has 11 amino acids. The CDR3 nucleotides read TGTGCCAGCAGTAGAGGTCAACGCTACACCTTC. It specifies CASSRGQRYTF.

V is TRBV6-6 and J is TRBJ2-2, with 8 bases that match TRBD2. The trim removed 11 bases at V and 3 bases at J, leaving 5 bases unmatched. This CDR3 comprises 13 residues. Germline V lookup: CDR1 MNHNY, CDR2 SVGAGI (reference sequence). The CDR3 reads CAGLSGDTGELFF. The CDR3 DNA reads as TGTGCCGGTCTTAGCGGGGACACCGGGGAGCTGTTTTTT.

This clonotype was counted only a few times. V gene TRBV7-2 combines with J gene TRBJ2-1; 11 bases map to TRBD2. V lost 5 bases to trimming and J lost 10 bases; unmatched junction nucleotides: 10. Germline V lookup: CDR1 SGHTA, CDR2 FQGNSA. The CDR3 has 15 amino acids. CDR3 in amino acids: CASSPVSSGGAEQFF. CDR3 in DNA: TGTGCCAGCAGCCCGGTTAGTAGCGGGGGGGCCGAGCAGTTCTTC.

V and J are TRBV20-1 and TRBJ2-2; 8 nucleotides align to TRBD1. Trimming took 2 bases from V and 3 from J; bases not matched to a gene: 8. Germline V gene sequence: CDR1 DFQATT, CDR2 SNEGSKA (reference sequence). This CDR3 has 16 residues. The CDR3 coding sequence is TGCAGTGCTAGATCCCCCAGGGGGCTCGACACCGGGGAGCTGTTTTTT. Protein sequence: CSARSPRGLDTGELFF.

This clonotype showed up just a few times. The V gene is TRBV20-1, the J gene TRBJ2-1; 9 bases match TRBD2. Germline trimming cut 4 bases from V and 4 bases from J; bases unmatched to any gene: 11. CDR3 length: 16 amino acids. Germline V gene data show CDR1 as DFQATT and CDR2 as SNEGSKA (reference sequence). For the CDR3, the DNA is TGCAGTGCTATAAGGCCATCTAGCGGGGTTTACAATGAGCAGTTCTTC. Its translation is CSAIRPSSGVYNEQFF.

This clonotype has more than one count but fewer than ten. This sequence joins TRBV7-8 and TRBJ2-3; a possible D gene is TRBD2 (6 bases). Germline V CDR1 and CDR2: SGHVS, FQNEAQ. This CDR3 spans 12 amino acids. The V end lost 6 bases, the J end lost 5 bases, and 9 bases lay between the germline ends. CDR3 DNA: TGTGCCAGCAGTCACGGGGGAGATACGCAGTATTTT. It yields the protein CASSHGGDTQYF.

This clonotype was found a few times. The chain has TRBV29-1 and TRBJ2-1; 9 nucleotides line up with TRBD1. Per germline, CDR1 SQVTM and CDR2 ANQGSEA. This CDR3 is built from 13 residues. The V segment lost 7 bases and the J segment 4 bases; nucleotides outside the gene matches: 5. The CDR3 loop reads CSAWTGEYNEQFF. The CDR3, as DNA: TGCAGCGCCTGGACAGGGGAATACAATGAGCAGTTCTTC.

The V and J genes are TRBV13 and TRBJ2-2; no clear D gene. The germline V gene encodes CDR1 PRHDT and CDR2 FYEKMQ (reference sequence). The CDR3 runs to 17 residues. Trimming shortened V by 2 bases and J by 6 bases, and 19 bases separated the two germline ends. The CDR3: CASSLTGKGFSAGELFF. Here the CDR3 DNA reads TGTGCCAGCAGCTTAACTGGGAAGGGATTCTCAGCCGGGGAGCTGTTTTTT.

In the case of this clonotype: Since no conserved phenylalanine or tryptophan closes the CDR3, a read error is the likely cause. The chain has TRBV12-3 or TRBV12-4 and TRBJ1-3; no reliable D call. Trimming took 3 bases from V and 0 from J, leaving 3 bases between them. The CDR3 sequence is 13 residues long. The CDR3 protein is CASSFRSGNTIYS. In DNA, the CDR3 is TGTGCCAGCAGTTTCCGCTCTGGAAACACCATATATTCT.

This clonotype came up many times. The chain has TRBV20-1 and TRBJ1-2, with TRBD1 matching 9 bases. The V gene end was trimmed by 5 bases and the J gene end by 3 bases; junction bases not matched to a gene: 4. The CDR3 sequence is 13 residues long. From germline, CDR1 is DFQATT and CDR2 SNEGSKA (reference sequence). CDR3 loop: CSAGQGNHYGYTF. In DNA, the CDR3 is TGCAGTGCTGGACAGGGGAATCACTATGGCTACACCTTC.

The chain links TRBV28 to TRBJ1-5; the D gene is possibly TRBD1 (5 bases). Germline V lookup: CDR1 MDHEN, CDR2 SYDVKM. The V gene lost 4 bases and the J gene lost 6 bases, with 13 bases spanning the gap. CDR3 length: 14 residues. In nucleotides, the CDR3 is TGTGCCAGCAGTTCCCCGTGGGGCGTTCAGCCCCAGCATTTT. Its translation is CASSSPWGVQPQHF.